The count of the clone carrying this TCR beta chain is one. Antigen unknown. Genomic DNA (from each subset) was split evenly across several immunoSEQ plates. A 200 ng quantity of DNA, 25,000 to 30,000 T cell genomes, went into the sorted-subset replicate PCRs. The table came from immunoSEQ multiplex PCR; TCRdb's copy has only in-frame clones and leaves some out. The sample has 950,000 to 1,100,000 clones; more than 65% are singletons. The sample comes from a study of shared clonotypes between healthy human individuals. About the study: Ranging from 18 to 49 in age, donors were a couple of women and three men.

Study findings and constraints: Several donors held approximately 5% of naive CD4 clonotypes in common.

Trimming cost V 4 bases and J 6 bases, with 9 bases left between them. Germline CDR1 is SNHLY and CDR2 is FYNNEI. This CDR3 has 13 residues. The receptor's source is a man aged 18 to 35 in good health. Sample: memory CD4+ T cells sorted from blood. Described subset: CD45RA-negative fraction. The V call is TRBV2, the J call TRBJ2-2; D is uncertain. CDR3 region: CASSVVPPGELFF. CDR3 nucleotide sequence: TGTGCCAGCAGTGTTGTCCCCCCCGGGGAGCTGTTTTTT.